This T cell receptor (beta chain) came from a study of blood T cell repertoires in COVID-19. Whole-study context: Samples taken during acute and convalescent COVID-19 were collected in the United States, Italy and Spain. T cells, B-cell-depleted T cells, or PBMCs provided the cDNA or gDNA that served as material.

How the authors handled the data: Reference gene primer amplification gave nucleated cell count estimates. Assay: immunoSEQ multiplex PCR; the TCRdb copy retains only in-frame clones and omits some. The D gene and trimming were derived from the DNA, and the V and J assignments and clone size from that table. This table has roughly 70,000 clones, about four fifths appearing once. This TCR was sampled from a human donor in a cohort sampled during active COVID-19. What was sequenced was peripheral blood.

The CDR3 loop is CASSTGGRLYGYTF. The DNA for the CDR3 is TGTGCCAGCAGTACAGGGGGCCGGCTCTATGGCTACACCTTC. The J gene is TRBJ1-2, the V gene TRBV6-5, with 9 nucleotides matching TRBD1. Trimming cost V 5 bases and J 4 bases; bases outside gene matches: 5. This CDR3 spans 14 amino acids. Germline CDR1 MNHEY, CDR2 SVGAGI.